The 27 T cell receptor beta chains below were found in one sample sequenced in a study. TCRdb reanalysed the RT-PCR reads using MiXCR and keeps one entry per CDR3 protein. Among more than 550,000 distinct CDR3 sequences, around 14% were seen once, and the ten largest hold roughly 3.6%. The sample consisted of memory CD4+ T cells from blood. These receptors came from a female donor in good health, serving as a healthy control.

This clonotype was counted a few times. The V and J genes are TRBV15 and TRBJ2-3; D gene ambiguous. This CDR3 is 13 amino acids long. V was pared by 5 bases and J by 3 bases, with 9 bases between. CDR1 and CDR2 (germline): LNHNV, YYDKDF (reference sequence). The CDR3: CATSPRPTDTQYF. In nucleotides, the CDR3 is TGTGCCACCAGCCCCCGACCGACAGATACGCAGTATTTT.

Many counts were recorded for this clonotype. CDR3 sequence: CASSFPGTGELFF. The CDR3 DNA reads TGTGCCAGCAGCTTCCCTGGCACCGGGGAGCTGTTTTTT. The chain combines TRBV5-6 with TRBJ2-2; D is ambiguous. Trimming pared 2 bases from V and 4 bases from J, leaving 6 bases between. The CDR3 runs to 13 residues. Germline assignment: CDR1 SGHDT and CDR2 YYEEEE.

This clonotype was counted a few times. This chain joins TRBV20-1 and TRBJ1-4, with D perhaps matching TRBD1 (5 bases). In germline, CDR1 is DFQATT, CDR2 SNEGSKA (reference sequence). CDR3 length equals 14 residues. Trimming pared 2 bases from V and 5 bases from J, leaving 12 bases between. CDR3 bases: TGCAGTGCTAGACCCACAGGAGGCAATGAAAAACTGTTTTTT. This gives the protein CSARPTGGNEKLFF.

This clonotype has at least ten counts. The rearrangement uses TRBV5-1 and TRBJ2-1, with 8 nucleotides matching TRBD1. The CDR3 has 15 residues. Germline loops: CDR1 SGHRS, CDR2 YFSETQ. J gave up 6 bases and V 2 bases, and 7 bases lay outside the gene matches. CDR3 nucleotides: TGCGCCAGCAGCTTCGCGGGACAGGTGCCCAATGAGCAGTTCTTC. Amino acid sequence: CASSFAGQVPNEQFF.

This clonotype showed up many times. CDR3 residues: CSATQGPNQPQHF. DNA for the CDR3: TGCAGTGCTACCCAGGGACCAAATCAGCCCCAGCATTTT. The chain uses TRBV20-1 and TRBJ1-5; the D gene is possibly TRBD1 (5 bases). This CDR3 spans 13 amino acids. Trimming took off 4 bases at V and 4 bases at J, with 11 bases between the two ends. Germline CDR1 is DFQATT and CDR2 is SNEGSKA (reference sequence).

Only a few counts were recorded for this clonotype. The rearrangement uses TRBV20-1 and TRBJ2-5, with TRBD1 as a possible D gene (5 bases). The germline CDR1 and CDR2 sequences are DFQATT and SNEGSKA (reference sequence). The CDR3 has 13 amino acids. V lost 5 bases and J lost 2, with 12 bases in between. The CDR3 region has the DNA TGCAGTGCTGAGACAGCCGGACAAGAGACCCAGTACTTC. The encoded protein is CSAETAGQETQYF.

This clonotype was seen a few times. The CDR3 protein is CASSLKDHDEQFF. The CDR3 bases are TGCGCCAGCAGCTTAAAGGATCATGATGAGCAGTTCTTC. This chain connects TRBV5-1 to TRBJ2-1; D call uncertain. In germline, CDR1 is SGHRS, CDR2 YFSETQ. This CDR3 has 13 residues. V was trimmed by 2 bases and J by 8 bases, leaving 11 bases between them.

The chain combines TRBV29-1 with TRBJ1-2, with D perhaps matching TRBD1 (6 bases). CDR1 and CDR2 from the germline V gene are SQVTM and ANQGSEA. V was cut by 7 bases and J by 2 bases, with 14 bases left in between. The CDR3 has 13 residues. CDR3 coding DNA: TGCAGCGCGCTACAGGGTGCCAACTATGGCTACACCTTC. Its protein is CSALQGANYGYTF. The variable domain in full, completed from reference TRBV29-1 and TRBJ1-2, reads SAVISQKPSRDICQRGTSLTIQCQVDSQVTMMFWYRQQPGQSLTLIATANQGSEATYESGFVIDKFPISRPNLTFSTLTVSNMSPEDSSIYLCSALQGANYGYTFGSGTRLTVV.

This clonotype showed up just a few times. CDR3 protein: CASSNRGWGYTF. The DNA of the CDR3 is TGTGCCAGCAGCAACAGGGGTTGGGGCTACACCTTC. The V gene is TRBV6-5, the J gene TRBJ1-2, with 7 bases that match TRBD1. V dropped 6 bases and J dropped 8; count of bases not matched to a gene: 6. Germline CDR1 and CDR2: MNHEY and SVGAGI. This CDR3 is 12 amino acids long.

Many counts were recorded for this clonotype. As DNA, the CDR3 is TGCGCCAGCAGCTACCCATCGACAGGGGGACGGCACACTGAAGCTTTCTTT. Translated, it gives CASSYPSTGGRHTEAFF. The chain employs TRBV5-1 and TRBJ1-1, with 9 bases that match TRBD1. The CDR3 length is 17 residues. Germline V gene data show CDR1 as SGHRS and CDR2 as YFSETQ. J gave up 3 bases and V 3 bases, and 12 bases lay outside the gene matches.

The chain employs TRBV2 and TRBJ1-4; D gene uncertain. This CDR3 region has 14 residues. Trimming shortened V by 6 bases and J by 8 bases, and 16 bases separated the two germline ends. Germline V gives CDR1 SNHLY, CDR2 FYNNEI. The CDR3 sequence: CASSRKGPREKLFF. The CDR3 DNA follows: TGTGCCAGCAGCCGGAAAGGGCCCCGGGAAAAACTGTTTTTT.

The chain uses TRBV2 and TRBJ2-5; 8 nucleotides match TRBD1. This CDR3 has 13 residues. V was clipped by 2 bases and J by 11 bases; unmatched bases: 7. Germline V gene data show CDR1 as SNHLY and CDR2 as FYNNEI. The CDR3 DNA sequence: TGTGCCAGCAGTGAACAGGGGGCGGGTGAGCAGTACTTC. It translates to CASSEQGAGEQYF.

The chain couples TRBV6-5 to TRBJ2-2; perhaps D is TRBD1 or TRBD2 (5 bases each). The CDR3 sequence is 13 residues long. Deletions cut 4 bases from V and 7 bases from J, with 10 bases between. The V gene's germline CDR1 is MNHEY and CDR2 SVGAGI. The DNA for the CDR3 is TGTGCCAGCAGTTGGGACCGACACGGGGAGCTGTTTTTT. Protein sequence: CASSWDRHGELFF.

V usage is TRBV7-2 and J usage is TRBJ1-1, with a tentative D call TRBD1 (6 bases). Trimming shortened V by 1 base and J by 6 bases, and 15 bases separated the two germline ends. Germline assignment: CDR1 SGHTA and CDR2 FQGNSA. This CDR3 comprises 15 residues. CDR3 nucleotides: TGTGCCAGCAGCTTAGTGGGGGGCGGGGGCTCTGAAGCTTTCTTT. Translated: CASSLVGGGGSEAFF.

The chain combines TRBV10-3 with TRBJ2-3; D gene unclear. Between the trimmed V and J ends, which lost 3 bases and 3 bases, there was a span of 7 bases. Germline loops: CDR1 ENHRY, CDR2 SYGVKD. This CDR3 comprises 13 residues. CDR3: CAISDIVTDTQYF. The CDR3 region has the DNA TGTGCCATCAGTGATATAGTAACAGATACGCAGTATTTT.

At least ten counts were recorded for this clonotype. V is TRBV6-2 or TRBV6-3 and J is TRBJ1-1; no clear D gene. The CDR3 loop spans 13 amino acids. The germline gives CDR1 MNHEY, CDR2 SVGEGT. V lost 2 bases and J lost 2, with 6 bases in between. The CDR3 here is CASSYRYNTEAFF. The CDR3, as DNA: TGTGCCAGCAGTTACCGGTACAACACTGAAGCTTTCTTT.

This clonotype was seen a handful of times. The rearrangement joins TRBV5-1 to TRBJ2-7, with 12 bases aligning to TRBD1. CDR3 size: 16 residues. With V trimmed by 4 bases and J by 4 bases, 9 bases remained unmatched. Germline-derived CDR1 and CDR2 are SGHRS and YFSETQ. The CDR3 nucleotides are TGCGCCAGCAGCCATACACGGGGACAGGGGGCTTACGAGCAGTACTTC. Translation: CASSHTRGQGAYEQYF. The full variable domain, its missing parts supplied by reference TRBV5-1 and TRBJ2-7, is KAGVTQTPRYLIKTRGQQVTLSCSPISGHRSVSWYQQTPGQGLQFLFEYFSETQRNKGNFPGRFSGRQFSNSRSEMNVSTLELGDSALYLCASSHTRGQGAYEQYFGPGTRLTVT.

V gene TRBV5-1 combines with J gene TRBJ2-3; D may be TRBD1 (6 bases). With 6 bases removed from V and 4 bases from J, the gap between germline ends came to 18 bases. Germline V gene data show CDR1 as SGHRS and CDR2 as YFSETQ. The CDR3 is 15 residues long. CDR3 loop: CASTLTGTPADTQYF. CDR3 nucleotides: TGCGCCAGCACCTTAACCGGGACACCCGCAGATACGCAGTATTTT. Full variable domain (rest looked up from reference TRBV5-1 and TRBJ2-3): KAGVTQTPRYLIKTRGQQVTLSCSPISGHRSVSWYQQTPGQGLQFLFEYFSETQRNKGNFPGRFSGRQFSNSRSEMNVSTLELGDSALYLCASTLTGTPADTQYFGPGTRLTVL.

V gene TRBV20-1 combines with J gene TRBJ1-5; 7 positions match TRBD1. Unmatched junction bases numbered 7, after V lost 6 bases and J lost 2 bases. The CDR3 is 14 amino acids. The germline V gene encodes CDR1 DFQATT and CDR2 SNEGSKA (reference sequence). The CDR3 loop is CSAPGQQGNQPQHF. The CDR3 DNA reads TGCAGTGCACCGGGACAGCAGGGCAATCAGCCCCAGCATTTT.

This clonotype was counted many times. The J gene is TRBJ2-3, the V gene TRBV7-3; no clear D. The germline V gene has CDR1 SGHTA and CDR2 FQGTGA. Trimming left V 5 bases short and J 2 bases short, with 8 bases between. The CDR3 consists of 13 residues. The CDR3 loop is CASSTAPTDTQYF. The CDR3 DNA reads TGTGCCAGCAGCACCGCCCCCACAGATACGCAGTATTTT.

This clonotype was counted between two and nine times. This chain's CDR3 is CSAGETATSNEQFF. CDR3 nucleotides: TGCAGTGCTGGGGAGACAGCTACAAGTAATGAGCAGTTCTTC. J is TRBJ2-1 and V is TRBV20-1, with D perhaps given as TRBD1 or TRBD2 (5 bases each). Germline CDR1 reads DFQATT; CDR2 reads SNEGSKA (reference sequence). V lost 5 bases and J lost 7, with 18 bases in between. This CDR3 spans 14 amino acids.

The V gene is TRBV7-2, the J gene TRBJ1-5; D perhaps matches TRBD1 (6 bases). With 8 bases removed from V and 2 bases from J, the gap between germline ends came to 19 bases. The length of the CDR3 is 16 residues. Germline loops: CDR1 SGHTA, CDR2 FQGNSA. The CDR3 DNA reads TGTGCCAGCCGGGGACAAAGGGGGAGCGGCAATCAGCCCCAGCATTTT. Its translation is CASRGQRGSGNQPQHF.

Turning to this clonotype: Since the CDR3 does not end with the conserved phenylalanine or tryptophan, this likely comes from a read error. V is TRBV27 and J is TRBJ2-7, with 7 bases that match TRBD1. Germline trimming cut 6 bases from V and 3 bases from J; bases unmatched to any gene: 11. The CDR3 sequence is 15 residues long. CDR1 and CDR2 from the germline V gene are MNHEY and SMNVEV (reference sequence). CDR3: CASSRQGDVGYEQYL. The CDR3 nucleotides read TGTGCCAGCAGCCGCCAGGGGGACGTAGGCTACGAGCAGTACTTA.

This clonotype was observed at least ten times. The chain couples TRBV20-1 to TRBJ1-2; possible D gene TRBD1, 5 bases. Trimming removed 0 bases at V and 6 bases at J, with 11 bases between. The germline V gene has CDR1 DFQATT and CDR2 SNEGSKA (reference sequence). This CDR3 has 13 residues. CDR3 sequence: CSARDLVGDGYTF. The CDR3, as DNA: TGCAGTGCTAGAGATCTCGTGGGGGATGGCTACACCTTC.

The table lists this clonotype with many counts. V usage is TRBV20-1 and J usage is TRBJ1-6; D remains unclear. This CDR3 is built from 16 residues. The germline V gene encodes CDR1 DFQATT and CDR2 SNEGSKA (reference sequence). V was cut by 0 bases and J by 7 bases, with 16 bases left in between. CDR3 in amino acids: CSARDGLQAGNSPLHF. CDR3 DNA: TGCAGTGCTAGAGATGGACTCCAGGCCGGAAATTCACCCCTCCACTTT.

There are many counts of this clonotype. J is TRBJ1-1 and V is TRBV29-1, with D maybe TRBD1 (6 bases). Deletions cut 3 bases from V and 4 bases from J, with 6 bases between. Germline CDR1 and CDR2: SQVTM and ANQGSEA. The CDR3 spans 11 residues. The CDR3 DNA follows: TGCAGCGTTGAGGGGGCCACTGAAGCTTTCTTT. Protein product: CSVEGATEAFF.

The chain links TRBV28 to TRBJ1-1; possibly TRBD1 for D (6 bases). Trimming took 6 bases from V and 0 from J, leaving 11 bases between them. CDR3 size: 14 residues. CDR1 and CDR2 (germline): MDHEN, SYDVKM. DNA for the CDR3: TGTGCCAGCAGACCACAGGGAATGAACACTGAAGCTTTCTTT. This translates into CASRPQGMNTEAFF.